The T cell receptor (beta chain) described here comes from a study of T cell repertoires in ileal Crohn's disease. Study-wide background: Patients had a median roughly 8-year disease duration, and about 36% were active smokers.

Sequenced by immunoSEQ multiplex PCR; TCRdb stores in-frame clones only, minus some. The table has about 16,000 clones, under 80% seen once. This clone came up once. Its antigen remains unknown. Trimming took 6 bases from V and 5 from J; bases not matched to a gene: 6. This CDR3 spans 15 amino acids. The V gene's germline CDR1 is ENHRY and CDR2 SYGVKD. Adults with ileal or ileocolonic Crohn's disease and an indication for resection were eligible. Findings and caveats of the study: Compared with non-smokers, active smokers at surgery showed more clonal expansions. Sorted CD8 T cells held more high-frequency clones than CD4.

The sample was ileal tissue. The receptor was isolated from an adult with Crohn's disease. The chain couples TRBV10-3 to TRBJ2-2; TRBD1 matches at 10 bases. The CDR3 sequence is CAISRGQGGTGELFF. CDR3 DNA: TGTGCCATCAGCCGAGGACAGGGGGGGACCGGGGAGCTGTTTTTT.